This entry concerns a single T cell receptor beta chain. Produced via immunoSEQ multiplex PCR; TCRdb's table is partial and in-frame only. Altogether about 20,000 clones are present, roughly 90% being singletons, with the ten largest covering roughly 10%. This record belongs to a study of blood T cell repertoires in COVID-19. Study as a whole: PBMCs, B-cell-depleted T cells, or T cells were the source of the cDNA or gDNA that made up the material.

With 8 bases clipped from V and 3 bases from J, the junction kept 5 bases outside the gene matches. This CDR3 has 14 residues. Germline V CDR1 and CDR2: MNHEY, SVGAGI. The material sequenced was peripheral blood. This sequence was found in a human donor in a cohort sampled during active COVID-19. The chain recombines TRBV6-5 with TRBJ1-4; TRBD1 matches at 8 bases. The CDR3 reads CASVRGQANEKLFF. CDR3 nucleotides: TGTGCCAGCGTCAGGGGGCAGGCTAATGAAAAACTGTTTTTT.